One sample yielded the 8 T cell receptor beta chains listed below, sequenced in a study of naive and memory T cell subsets. Notes on the study in general: Naive repertoires, especially CD8, held a few larger clonotypes, possibly memory cells re-expressing CD45RA.

Two oligonucleotides, mixed equimolar, formed the beta constant-region primer covering TRBC1 and TRBC2. Ligated cDNA was amplified by four rounds of PCR with nested alpha and beta constant-region primers and SP2. TCRdb analysed the UMI-ligation and nested PCR reads with MiXCR anew, one entry per CDR3 protein. The sample lists 99,000 or so distinct CDR3 sequences, approximately 14% seen once, with roughly 3.1% in the top ten. Their cognate antigens are unknown. Sequenced: naive CD8+ T cells from blood. These receptors were collected from a human donor in good health.

V and J are TRBV7-8 and TRBJ2-7; D ambiguous. The CDR3 contains 13 residues. Trimming pared 3 bases from V and 5 bases from J, leaving 11 bases between. The germline CDR1 and CDR2 sequences are SGHVS and FQNEAQ. CDR3 sequence reads: CASSFGPSDEQYF. The CDR3 region has the DNA TGTGCCAGCAGCTTCGGCCCCTCGGACGAGCAGTACTTC.

The chain recombines TRBV7-8 with TRBJ2-7; TRBD1 is a possible D gene (5 bases). Germline CDR1 SGHVS, CDR2 FQNEAQ. Trimming left V 4 bases short and J 0 bases short, with 10 bases between. CDR3 length: 14 amino acids. CDR3 amino acids: CASSSTGNSYEQYF. The CDR3 DNA follows: TGTGCCAGCAGCTCCACAGGAAACTCCTACGAGCAGTACTTC.

This clonotype was seen more than once but under ten times. The chain combines TRBV12-3 or TRBV12-4 with TRBJ1-3; no definite D call. The V end was cut by 5 bases, the J end by 1 base, with 12 bases between. This CDR3 comprises 15 residues. CDR3 in amino acids: CASSRNVGSGNTIYF. CDR3 DNA sequence: TGTGCCAGCAGTCGTAACGTGGGGTCTGGAAACACCATATATTTT.

The chain's CDR3 is CAISPSGASTDTQYF. DNA for the CDR3: TGTGCCATCAGTCCCTCAGGGGCTAGCACAGATACGCAGTATTTT. The V and J genes are TRBV10-3 and TRBJ2-3; D might be TRBD1 (6 bases). The germline V gene encodes CDR1 ENHRY and CDR2 SYGVKD. This CDR3 region has 15 residues. V lost 5 bases and J lost 0, with 12 bases in between.

This clonotype was recorded once. The J gene is TRBJ2-7, the V gene TRBV5-6, with 8 positions matching TRBD1. The V and J ends lost 2 bases and 0 bases, in that order; junction bases with no gene match: 22. There are 21 residues in the CDR3. From germline, CDR1 is SGHDT and CDR2 YYEEEE. The CDR3 coding sequence is TGTGCCAGCAGCTTTCTATTATACCCGGGACAGGAGGACCTAAGCTCCTACGAGCAGTACTTC. It yields the protein CASSFLLYPGQEDLSSYEQYF.

The rearrangement links TRBV7-3 to TRBJ2-1, with D perhaps TRBD2 (6 bases). V shed 8 bases and J shed 6 bases, with 20 bases lying between them. CDR3 length: 15 residues. Per germline, CDR1 SGHTA and CDR2 FQGTGA. The CDR3 region has the DNA TGTGCCAGCGCCCTTTCTGAACTAGCTTTCAATGAGCAGTTCTTC. Its translation: CASALSELAFNEQFF.

In this sample, this clonotype turned up a few times. This sequence joins TRBV28 and TRBJ1-5; D perhaps matches TRBD1 (5 bases). The V and J ends lost 5 bases and 0 bases respectively, with 11 bases between them. The length of the CDR3 is 15 residues. Germline CDR1 MDHEN, CDR2 SYDVKM. The CDR3 loop reads CASSHAGYSNQPQHF. The CDR3 DNA is TGTGCCAGCAGTCACGCAGGGTATAGCAATCAGCCCCAGCATTTT.

This clonotype was observed a handful of times. This sequence joins TRBV9 and TRBJ1-1; D remains unclear. Germline V CDR1 and CDR2: SGDLS, YYNGEE. Trimming cost V 3 bases and J 0 bases, with 9 bases left between them. The CDR3 runs to 14 residues. In DNA, the CDR3 is TGTGCCAGCAGCGCCGGACGTATGAACACTGAAGCTTTCTTT. Protein: CASSAGRMNTEAFF.